This T cell receptor (beta chain) comes out of a study of shared clonotypes between healthy human individuals. Study outcomes and limitations: Relative to clonotypes present in all four donors, those not shared had lower generation probabilities. Between a few donors, naive CD4 clonotypes were shared at a level of around 5.1%. Only blood was sampled; tissue repertoires likely differ.

This CDR3 has 16 residues. Germline V lookup: CDR1 MNHEY, CDR2 SMNVEV (reference sequence). V was pared by 7 bases and J by 0 bases, with 19 bases between. A single count supports this clone. The antigen is not known. As originally analysed: ImmunoSEQ junction-only sequences lacked quality scores, so their filtering differed. Clones were read by immunoSEQ multiplex PCR, and TCRdb kept only the in-frame ones, dropping some. For V, J and clone size, that table is used; D and trimming come from the DNA. The repertoire consists of 850,000 to 1,100,000 clones, with approximately 75% occurring once and the leading ten covering 0.85% to 1%.

The chain couples TRBV27 to TRBJ2-7, with D possibly matching TRBD2 (7 bases). What was sequenced was memory CD4+ T cells from PBMCs. The subset is: CD45RA-negative fraction. This clonotype was obtained from a man between 18 and 35 years old in good health. Some clones in this sample may be carry-over from other donors' samples. CDR3 in amino acids: CASTRRAGAISYEQYF. The CDR3 DNA sequence: TGTGCCAGCACCAGACGTGCGGGGGCAATCTCCTACGAGCAGTACTTC.